This TCR beta chain appears in the sequencing data of a study of low-dose radiotherapy and immunotherapy resistance in tumors. Whole-study context: Per fraction, Cohort 1 was given 0.5 Gy every 2 weeks, for a total of 6.5 Gy. Aspirin was taken orally at 300 mg daily by patients, and this continued for four cycles from cycle 1 day 1.

Described time point: before trial treatment. Low-dose radiotherapy, low-dose cyclophosphamide, aspirin, ipilimumab and nivolumab were all given to the donors. Advanced solid tumors lacking tumor-infiltrating lymphocytes were present in eligible patients. In this sample, this clonotype turned up many times. Germline lookup yields CDR1 LGHDT and CDR2 YNNKEL (reference sequence). V shed 2 bases, J shed 7 bases, and the junction held 13 bases outside the gene matches. The CDR3 loop spans 16 amino acids. Covering alpha and beta chains, TRAV- and TRBV-specific primers were used for the first-strand cDNA. TCR amplification involved 20 PCR cycles with a constant-region primer and V-primer adapter. MiXCR, run by TCRdb on the reads, gives a single entry per CDR3 protein. The sample records about 60,000 distinct CDR3 sequences, approximately 25% being singletons.

The sequence was obtained from a male donor with prostate cancer. This chain links TRBV3-1 with TRBJ2-7; TRBD2 matches at 8 bases. The input for sequencing was PBMCs, taken before treatment. CDR3 DNA sequence: TGTGCCAGCAGCCAATTGGCTAACGGGGGGGTTCAAGAGCAGTACTTC. Translation: CASSQLANGGVQEQYF.